This T cell receptor (beta chain) was sequenced in a study of T cells after somatic rescue of genetic block. Trimming pared 0 bases from V and 6 bases from J, leaving 10 bases between. CDR1 and CDR2 from the germline V gene are LGHNA and YSLEER. The CDR3 spans 14 residues. The data were produced by immunoSEQ multiplex PCR, yet TCRdb's version contains in-frame clones alone and is incomplete. This table holds 110,000 or so clones, 75% to 95% found once. This receptor was obtained from a woman aged 18-29 years. Sequencing was carried out using peripheral blood mononuclear cells (PBMCs). This sequence joins TRBV4-3 and TRBJ2-3, with D unclear. Written as DNA, the CDR3 is TGCGCCAGCAGCCAAGAGTATTTAGGTGATACGCAGTATTTT. Its protein is CASSQEYLGDTQYF.